The 5 T cell receptor beta chains below all came from one sample that was sequenced in a study of blood T cells in healthy people across ages. Primed by a sample-barcoded 5' primer and a J-beta primer mix, a second PCR proceeded for about 6 to 12 cycles. TCRdb redid the calling of the 5' RACE reads with MiXCR, one entry per CDR3 protein. The sample lists around 1,800,000 distinct CDR3 sequences, 35% to 50% occurring once. The sequenced sample consisted of blood. The receptor set was obtained from a human donor in good health.

V gene TRBV13 combines with J gene TRBJ1-2; tentatively, D is TRBD1 (6 bases). Trimming pared 4 bases from V and 4 bases from J, leaving 13 bases between. The CDR3 has 14 amino acids. Germline lookup yields CDR1 PRHDT and CDR2 FYEKMQ (reference sequence). This chain's CDR3 is CASSSHRAPYGYTF. The DNA for the CDR3 is TGTGCCAGCAGCTCACACAGGGCCCCCTATGGCTACACCTTC.

The chain employs TRBV7-6 and TRBJ1-2; tentative D call: TRBD1 (5 bases). The germline gives CDR1 SGHVS, CDR2 FNYEAQ. Trimming pared 1 base from V and 3 bases from J, leaving 12 bases between. This CDR3 comprises 15 residues. The CDR3 DNA is TGTGCCAGCAGCTTAGGCGGCGAGGGGCACTATGGCTACACCTTC. Its translation: CASSLGGEGHYGYTF.

The chain employs TRBV4-3 and TRBJ2-5; D gene ambiguous. The CDR3 has 15 amino acids. Germline-derived CDR1 and CDR2 are LGHNA and YSLEER. V was cut by 4 bases and J by 5 bases, with 17 bases left in between. CDR3 in DNA: TGCGCCAGCAGCCGGGAAGCTCAGGTCCGGGAGACCCAGTACTTC. Protein: CASSREAQVRETQYF.

This sequence joins TRBV28 and TRBJ2-3; TRBD2 aligns across 8 bases. The CDR3 has 17 amino acids. The germline CDR1 and CDR2 sequences are MDHEN and SYDVKM. V was clipped by 4 bases and J by 1 base; unmatched bases: 10. The DNA of the CDR3 is TGTGCCAGCAGTTCCCCCGAGCGGGGGTATGGCACAGATACGCAGTATTTT. This codes for CASSSPERGYGTDTQYF.

The chain has TRBV7-9 and TRBJ2-5; 9 bases are a match to TRBD1. J gave up 3 bases and V 6 bases, and 11 bases lay outside the gene matches. The CDR3 is made up of 16 amino acids. Germline V gene sequence: CDR1 SEHNR, CDR2 FQNEAQ (reference sequence). The CDR3 DNA is TGTGCCAGCAGTTTAAATACCGGGACAGGGAAAGAGACCCAGTACTTC. Residues: CASSLNTGTGKETQYF.